Given below is one TCR beta chain in context. Investigators spread the genomic DNA of each subset evenly over several immunoSEQ plates. TCRdb keeps only in-frame clones here, not all; method: immunoSEQ multiplex PCR. The table lists over a million clones, approximately 96% of them singletons. The sample belongs to a study of shared clonotypes between healthy human individuals. Across the whole study: Each donor contributed plates that comprised three CD4 naive, three CD4 memory, two CD8 naive and one CD8 memory.

The V gene's germline CDR1 is SGHTA and CDR2 FQGTGA. This CDR3 has 14 amino acids. Trimming cost V 5 bases and J 7 bases; bases outside gene matches: 5. The chain is built from TRBV7-3 and TRBJ2-5; 12 bases map to TRBD2. This sequence was found in a man in his thirties or forties in good health. The sample comprised naive CD4+ T cells sorted from blood. Subset defined: CD45RA+ positively selected. Here the CDR3 reads CASSRLAGVGTQYF. DNA of the CDR3: TGTGCCAGCAGCAGACTAGCGGGAGTGGGGACCCAGTACTTC.